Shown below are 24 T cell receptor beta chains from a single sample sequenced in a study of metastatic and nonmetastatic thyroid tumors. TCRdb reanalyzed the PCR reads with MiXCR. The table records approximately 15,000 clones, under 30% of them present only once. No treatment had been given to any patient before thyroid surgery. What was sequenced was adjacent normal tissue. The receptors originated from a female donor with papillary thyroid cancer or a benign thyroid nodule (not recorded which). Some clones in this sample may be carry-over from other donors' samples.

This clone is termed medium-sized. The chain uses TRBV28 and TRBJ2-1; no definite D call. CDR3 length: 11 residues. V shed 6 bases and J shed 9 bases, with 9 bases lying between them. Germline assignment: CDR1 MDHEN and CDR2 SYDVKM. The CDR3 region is CASRLSVEQFF. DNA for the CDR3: TGTGCCAGCAGACTGAGTGTTGAGCAGTTCTTC.

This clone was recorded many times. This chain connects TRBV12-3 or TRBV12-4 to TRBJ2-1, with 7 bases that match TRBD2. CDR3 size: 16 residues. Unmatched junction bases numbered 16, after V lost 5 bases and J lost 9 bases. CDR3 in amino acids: CASSPGELVRGGEQFF. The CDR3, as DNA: TGTGCCAGCAGTCCGGGTGAGTTAGTCCGCGGGGGTGAGCAGTTCTTC.

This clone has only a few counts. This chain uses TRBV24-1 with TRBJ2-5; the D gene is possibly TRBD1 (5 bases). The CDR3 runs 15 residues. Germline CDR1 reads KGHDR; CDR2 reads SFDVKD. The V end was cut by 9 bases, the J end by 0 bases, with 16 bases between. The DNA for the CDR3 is TGTGCCACCTGTAAGCAGGGTGTTTACCAAGAGACCCAGTACTTC. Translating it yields CATCKQGVYQETQYF.

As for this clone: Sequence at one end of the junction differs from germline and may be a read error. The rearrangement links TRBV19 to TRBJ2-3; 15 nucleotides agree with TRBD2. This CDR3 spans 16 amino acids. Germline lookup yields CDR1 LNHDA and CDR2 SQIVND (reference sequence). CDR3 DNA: TGCGCCAGTAGCGAGGGACTAGCGGGAGGTGCAGATACGCAGTATTTT. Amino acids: CASSEGLAGGADTQYF.

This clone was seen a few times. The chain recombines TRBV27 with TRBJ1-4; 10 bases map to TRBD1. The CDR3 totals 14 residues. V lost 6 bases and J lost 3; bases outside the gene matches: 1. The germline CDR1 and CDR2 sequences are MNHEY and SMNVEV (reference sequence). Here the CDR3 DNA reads TGTGCCAGCAGCGGACAGGGGGCTAATGAAAAACTGTTTTTT. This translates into CASSGQGANEKLFF.

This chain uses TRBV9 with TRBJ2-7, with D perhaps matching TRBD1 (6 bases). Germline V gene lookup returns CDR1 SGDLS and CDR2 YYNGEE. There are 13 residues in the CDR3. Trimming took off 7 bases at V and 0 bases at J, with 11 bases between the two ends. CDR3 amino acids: CASPWDTSYEQYF. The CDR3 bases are TGTGCCAGCCCCTGGGACACCTCCTACGAGCAGTACTTC.

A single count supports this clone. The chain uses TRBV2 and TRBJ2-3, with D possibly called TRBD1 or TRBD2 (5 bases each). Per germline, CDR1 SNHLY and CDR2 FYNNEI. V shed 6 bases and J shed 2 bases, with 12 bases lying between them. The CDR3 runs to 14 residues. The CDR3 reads CASRGRGVTDTQYF. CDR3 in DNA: TGTGCCAGCAGAGGGAGAGGGGTCACAGATACGCAGTATTTT.

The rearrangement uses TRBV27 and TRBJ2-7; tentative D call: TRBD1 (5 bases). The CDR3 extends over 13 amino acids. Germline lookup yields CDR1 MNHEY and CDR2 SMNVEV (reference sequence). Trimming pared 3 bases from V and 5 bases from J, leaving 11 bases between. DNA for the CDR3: TGTGCCAGCAGTTTCCCAGGGATCCACGAGCAGTACTTC. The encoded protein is CASSFPGIHEQYF.

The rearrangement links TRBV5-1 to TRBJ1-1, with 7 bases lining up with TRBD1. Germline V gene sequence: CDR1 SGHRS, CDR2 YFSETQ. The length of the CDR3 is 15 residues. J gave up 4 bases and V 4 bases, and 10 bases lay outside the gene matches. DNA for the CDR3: TGCGCCAGCAGCCTCGATACAGGGGCGGGCACTGAAGCTTTCTTT. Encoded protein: CASSLDTGAGTEAFF. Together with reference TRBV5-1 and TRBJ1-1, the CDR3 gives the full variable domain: KAGVTQTPRYLIKTRGQQVTLSCSPISGHRSVSWYQQTPGQGLQFLFEYFSETQRNKGNFPGRFSGRQFSNSRSEMNVSTLELGDSALYLCASSLDTGAGTEAFFGQGTRLTVV.

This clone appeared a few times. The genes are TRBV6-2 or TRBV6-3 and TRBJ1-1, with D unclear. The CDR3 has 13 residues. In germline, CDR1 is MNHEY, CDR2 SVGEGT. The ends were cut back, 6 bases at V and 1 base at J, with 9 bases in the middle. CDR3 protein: CASRHYRNTEAFF. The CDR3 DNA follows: TGTGCCAGCAGACACTACAGGAACACTGAAGCTTTCTTT.

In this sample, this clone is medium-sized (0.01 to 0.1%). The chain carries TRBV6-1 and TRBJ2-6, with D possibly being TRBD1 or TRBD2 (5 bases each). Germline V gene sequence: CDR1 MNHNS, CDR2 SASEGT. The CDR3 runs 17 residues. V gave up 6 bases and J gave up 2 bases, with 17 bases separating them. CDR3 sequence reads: CASRLGETYAGANVLTF. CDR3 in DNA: TGTGCCAGCAGGCTGGGGGAAACATATGCTGGGGCCAACGTCCTGACTTTC.

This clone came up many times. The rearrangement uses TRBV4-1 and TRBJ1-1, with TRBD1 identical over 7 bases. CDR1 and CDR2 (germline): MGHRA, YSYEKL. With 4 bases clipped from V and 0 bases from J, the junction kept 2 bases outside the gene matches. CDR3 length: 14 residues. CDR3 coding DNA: TGCGCCAGCAGCCTGGACAGGTTGAACACTGAAGCTTTCTTT. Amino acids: CASSLDRLNTEAFF.

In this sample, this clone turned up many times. This chain's CDR3 is CASSLRIRGGEQFF. The DNA of the CDR3 is TGTGCCAGCAGCTTGAGAATTAGGGGGGGTGAGCAGTTCTTC. The rearrangement uses TRBV5-8 and TRBJ2-1; D is possibly TRBD2 (7 bases). V shed 1 base and J shed 9 bases, with 14 bases lying between them. CDR1 is SGHTS, CDR2 YDEGEE, per germline. This CDR3 is built from 14 residues.

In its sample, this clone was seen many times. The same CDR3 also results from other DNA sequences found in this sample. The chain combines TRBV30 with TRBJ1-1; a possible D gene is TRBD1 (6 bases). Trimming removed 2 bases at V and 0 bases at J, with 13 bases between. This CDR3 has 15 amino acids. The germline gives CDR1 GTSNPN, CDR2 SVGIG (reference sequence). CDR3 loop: CAWSLLTGLNTEAFF. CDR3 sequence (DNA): TGTGCCTGGAGTCTTTTGACAGGCCTGAACACTGAAGCTTTCTTT. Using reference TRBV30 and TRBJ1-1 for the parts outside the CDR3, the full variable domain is SQTIHQWPATLVQPVGSPLSLECTVEGTSNPNLYWYRQAAGRGLQLLFYSVGIGQISSEVPQNLSASRPQDRQFILSSKKLLLSDSGFYLCAWSLLTGLNTEAFFGQGTRLTVV.

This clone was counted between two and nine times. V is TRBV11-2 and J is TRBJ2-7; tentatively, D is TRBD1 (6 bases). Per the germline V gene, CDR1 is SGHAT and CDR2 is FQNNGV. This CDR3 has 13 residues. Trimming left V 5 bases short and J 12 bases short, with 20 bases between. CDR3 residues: CASSAYVGGQTYF. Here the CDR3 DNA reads TGTGCCAGCAGCGCCTACGTAGGAGGACAGACGTACTTC.

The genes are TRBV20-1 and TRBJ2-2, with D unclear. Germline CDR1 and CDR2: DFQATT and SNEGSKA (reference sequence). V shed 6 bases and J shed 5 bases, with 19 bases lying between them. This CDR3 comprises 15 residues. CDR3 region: CSARRQKSRTGELFF. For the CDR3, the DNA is TGCAGTGCCCGGCGGCAGAAATCGAGAACCGGGGAGCTGTTTTTT.

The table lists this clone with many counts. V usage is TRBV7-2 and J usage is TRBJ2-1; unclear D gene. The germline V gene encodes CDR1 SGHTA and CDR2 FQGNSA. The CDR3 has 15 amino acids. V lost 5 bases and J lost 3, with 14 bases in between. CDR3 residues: CASSPIGTHYNEQFF. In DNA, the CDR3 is TGTGCCAGCAGCCCAATTGGTACGCACTACAATGAGCAGTTCTTC. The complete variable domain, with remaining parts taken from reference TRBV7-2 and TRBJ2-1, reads GAGVSQSPSNKVTEKGKDVELRCDPISGHTALYWYRQSLGQGLEFLIYFQGNSAPDKSGLPSDRFSAERTGGSVSTLTIQRTQQEDSAVYLCASSPIGTHYNEQFFGPGTRLTVL.

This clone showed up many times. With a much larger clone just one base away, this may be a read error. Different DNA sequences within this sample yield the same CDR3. CDR3 sequence (DNA): TGTGCCAGCAGCTTGCTCCATGAGCAGTTCTTC. As protein: CASSLLHEQFF. The gene calls are TRBV12-3 or TRBV12-4 and TRBJ2-1; the D is unclear. This CDR3 contains 11 residues. V gave up 6 bases and J gave up 8 bases, with 8 bases separating them.

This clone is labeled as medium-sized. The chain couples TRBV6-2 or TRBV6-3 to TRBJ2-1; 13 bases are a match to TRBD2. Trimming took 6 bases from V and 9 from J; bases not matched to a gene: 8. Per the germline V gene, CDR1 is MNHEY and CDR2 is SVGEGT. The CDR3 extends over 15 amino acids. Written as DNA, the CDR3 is TGTGCCAGCAGCCTCTTAGGACTAGCGGGAGTTGAGCAGTTCTTC. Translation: CASSLLGLAGVEQFF.

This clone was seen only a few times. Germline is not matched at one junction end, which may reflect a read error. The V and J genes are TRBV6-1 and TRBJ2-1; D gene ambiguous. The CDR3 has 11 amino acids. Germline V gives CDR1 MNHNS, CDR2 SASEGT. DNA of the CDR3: TGTGTCAGCAGACGCAACAATGAGCAGTCCTTC. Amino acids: CVSRRNNEQSF.

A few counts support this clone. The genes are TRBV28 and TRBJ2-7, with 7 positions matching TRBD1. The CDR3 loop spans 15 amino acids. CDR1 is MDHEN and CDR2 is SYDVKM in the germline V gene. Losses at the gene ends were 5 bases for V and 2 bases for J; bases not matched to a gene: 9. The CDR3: CASSPQRGQPYEQYF. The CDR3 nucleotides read TGTGCCAGCAGTCCGCAAAGGGGACAGCCCTACGAGCAGTACTTC.

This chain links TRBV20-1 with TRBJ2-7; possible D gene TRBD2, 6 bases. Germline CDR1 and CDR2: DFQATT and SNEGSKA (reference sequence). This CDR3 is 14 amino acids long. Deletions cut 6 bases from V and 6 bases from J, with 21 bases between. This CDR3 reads CSAQGGRKPLEQYF. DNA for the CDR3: TGCAGTGCACAAGGAGGGCGCAAACCTCTCGAGCAGTACTTC.

Written as DNA, the CDR3 is TGCGCCAGCAGCTTCGCTGACCTCAACGAGCAGTACTTC. Translation gives CASSFADLNEQYF. This chain links TRBV5-1 with TRBJ2-7; D unresolved. The CDR3 has 13 residues. The germline CDR1 and CDR2 sequences are SGHRS and YFSETQ. V gave up 2 bases and J gave up 5 bases, with 11 bases separating them.

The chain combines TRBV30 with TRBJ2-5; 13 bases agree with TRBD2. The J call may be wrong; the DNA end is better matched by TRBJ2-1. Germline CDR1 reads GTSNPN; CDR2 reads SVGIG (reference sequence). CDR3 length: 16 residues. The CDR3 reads CAWSDTPGLAGTEQFF. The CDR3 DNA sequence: TGTGCCTGGAGCGACACCCCGGGACTAGCGGGAACAGAGCAGTTCTTC.